This T cell receptor (beta chain) was recovered during a study of tissue T cells after allogeneic stem cell transplantation. Overall study results and limits: Which tissue TCRs were alloreactive or antigen-specific was not determined. Some clones might be persisting host cells.

The repertoire was sequenced with immunoSEQ multiplex PCR; TCRdb's copy has only in-frame clones and lacks some. The data show more than 9,000 clones, around three quarters seen once. V lost 10 bases to trimming and J lost 2 bases, with 15 bases between them. The germline V gene encodes CDR1 ENHRY and CDR2 SYGVKD. CDR3 length: 13 amino acids. In the case of this clone: What it recognizes is unknown.

This TCR was recovered from a woman aged 18-55 years with breast cancer. This chain uses TRBV10-3 with TRBJ2-7; TRBD1 might be the D (6 bases). The material was tissue from the right colon, obtained at autopsy. In DNA, the CDR3 is TGTGCCACCACAGACAGGCCCACCTACGAGCAGTACTTC. Amino acids: CATTDRPTYEQYF.